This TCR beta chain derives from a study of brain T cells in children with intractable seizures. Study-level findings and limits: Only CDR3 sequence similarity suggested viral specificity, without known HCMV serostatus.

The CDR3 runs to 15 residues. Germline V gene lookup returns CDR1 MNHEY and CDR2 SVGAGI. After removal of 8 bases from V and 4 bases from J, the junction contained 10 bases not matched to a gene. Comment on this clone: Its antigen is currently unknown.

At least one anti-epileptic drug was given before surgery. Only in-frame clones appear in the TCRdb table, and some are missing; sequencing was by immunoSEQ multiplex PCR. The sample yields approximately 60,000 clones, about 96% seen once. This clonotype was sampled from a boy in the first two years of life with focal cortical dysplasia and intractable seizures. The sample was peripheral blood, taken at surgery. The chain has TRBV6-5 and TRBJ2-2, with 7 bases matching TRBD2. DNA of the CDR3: TGTGCCAGCTATCGATCGGCTAGCGGCACCGGGGAGCTGTTTTTT. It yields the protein CASYRSASGTGELFF.